A single T cell receptor (beta chain) is shown here with its context. One end of the junction varies from germline; a read error may be responsible. PCR involved 60 Vbeta and 13 Jbeta primers. TCRdb's copy holds only in-frame clones and misses some; the assay was immunoSEQ multiplex PCR. This table has tens of thousands of clones, approximately 81% appearing once. From germline, CDR1 is MGHRA and CDR2 YSYEKL. This CDR3 region has 16 residues. This specimen comes from a study of cytomegalovirus exposure and HLA in healthy donors. The origin of this receptor is a woman in her thirties in good health and CMV-seropositive. The sample taken for sequencing was PBMCs. The chain combines TRBV4-1 with TRBJ2-2, with D possibly matching TRBD1 (5 bases). CDR3 in amino acids: CANSQGANRYTGELFF. The CDR3 region has the DNA TGCGCCAACAGCCAAGGGGCCAACCGGTACACCGGGGAGCTGTTTTTT.